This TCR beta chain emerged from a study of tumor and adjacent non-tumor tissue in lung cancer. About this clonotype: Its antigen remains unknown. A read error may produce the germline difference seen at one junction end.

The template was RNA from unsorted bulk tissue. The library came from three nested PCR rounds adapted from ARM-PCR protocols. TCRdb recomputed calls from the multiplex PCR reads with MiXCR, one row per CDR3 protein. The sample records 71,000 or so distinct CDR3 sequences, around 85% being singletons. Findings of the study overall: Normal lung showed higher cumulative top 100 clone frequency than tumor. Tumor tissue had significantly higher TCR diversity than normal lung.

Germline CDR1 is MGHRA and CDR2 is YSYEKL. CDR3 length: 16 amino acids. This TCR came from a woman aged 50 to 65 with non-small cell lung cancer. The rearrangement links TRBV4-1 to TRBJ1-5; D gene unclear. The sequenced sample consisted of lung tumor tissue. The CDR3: CASSQDLGYRNQPQNF. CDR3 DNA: TGCGCCAGCAGTCAAGATTTAGGATACCGGAATCAGCCCCAGAATTTT.